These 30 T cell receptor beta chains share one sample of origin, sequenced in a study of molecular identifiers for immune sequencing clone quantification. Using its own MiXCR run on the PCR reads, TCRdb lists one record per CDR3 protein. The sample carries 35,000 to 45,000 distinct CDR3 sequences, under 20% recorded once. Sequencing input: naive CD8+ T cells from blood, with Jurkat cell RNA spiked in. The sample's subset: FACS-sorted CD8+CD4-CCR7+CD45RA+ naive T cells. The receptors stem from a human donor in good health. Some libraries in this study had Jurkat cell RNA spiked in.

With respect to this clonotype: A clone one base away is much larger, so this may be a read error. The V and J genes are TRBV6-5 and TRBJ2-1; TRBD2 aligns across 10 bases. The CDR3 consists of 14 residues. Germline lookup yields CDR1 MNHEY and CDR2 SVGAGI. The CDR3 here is CASSWTSGYNKQFF. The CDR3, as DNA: TGTGCCAGCAGTTGGACTAGCGGCTACAATAAGCAGTTCTTC.

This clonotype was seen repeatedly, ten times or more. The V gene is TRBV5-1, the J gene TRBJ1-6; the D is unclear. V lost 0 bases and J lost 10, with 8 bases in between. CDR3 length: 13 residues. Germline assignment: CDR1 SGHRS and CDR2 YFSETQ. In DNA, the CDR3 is TGCGCCAGCAGCTTGGACCTCAACTCACCCCTCCACTTT. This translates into CASSLDLNSPLHF.

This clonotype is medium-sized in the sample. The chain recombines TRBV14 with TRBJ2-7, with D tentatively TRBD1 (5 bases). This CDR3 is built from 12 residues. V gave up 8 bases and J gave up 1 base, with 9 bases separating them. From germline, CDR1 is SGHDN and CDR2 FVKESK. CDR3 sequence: CASGATSYEQYF. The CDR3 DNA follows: TGTGCCAGCGGGGCGACATCCTACGAGCAGTACTTC.

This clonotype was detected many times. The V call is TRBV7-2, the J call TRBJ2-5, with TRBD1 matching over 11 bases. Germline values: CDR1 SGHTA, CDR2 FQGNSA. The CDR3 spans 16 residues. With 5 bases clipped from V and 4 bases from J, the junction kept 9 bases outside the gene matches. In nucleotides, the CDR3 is TGTGCCAGCAGCCCGCTTATGGGACAGGGGGGAGAGACCCAGTACTTC. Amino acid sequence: CASSPLMGQGGETQYF.

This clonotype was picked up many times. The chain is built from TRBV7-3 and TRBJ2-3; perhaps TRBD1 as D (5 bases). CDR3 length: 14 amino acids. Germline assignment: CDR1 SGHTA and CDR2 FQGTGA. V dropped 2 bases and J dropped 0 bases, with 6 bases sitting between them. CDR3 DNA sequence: TGTGCCAGCAGCTTAGGGGCCAGCACAGATACGCAGTATTTT. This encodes CASSLGASTDTQYF.

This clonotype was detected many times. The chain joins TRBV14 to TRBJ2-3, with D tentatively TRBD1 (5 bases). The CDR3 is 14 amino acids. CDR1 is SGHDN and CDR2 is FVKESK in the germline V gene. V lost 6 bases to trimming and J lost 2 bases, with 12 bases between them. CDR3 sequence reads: CASSRGLYTDTQYF. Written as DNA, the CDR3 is TGTGCCAGCAGTAGGGGCCTCTACACAGATACGCAGTATTTT.

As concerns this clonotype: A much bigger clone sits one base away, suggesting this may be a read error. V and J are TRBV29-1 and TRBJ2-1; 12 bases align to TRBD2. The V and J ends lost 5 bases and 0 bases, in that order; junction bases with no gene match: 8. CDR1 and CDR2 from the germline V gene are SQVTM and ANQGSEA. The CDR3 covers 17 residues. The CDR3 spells CSVRPASGRVSYNEQFF. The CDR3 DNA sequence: TGCAGCGTTCGTCCGGCTAGCGGGAGGGTCTCCTACAATGAGCAGTTCTTC.

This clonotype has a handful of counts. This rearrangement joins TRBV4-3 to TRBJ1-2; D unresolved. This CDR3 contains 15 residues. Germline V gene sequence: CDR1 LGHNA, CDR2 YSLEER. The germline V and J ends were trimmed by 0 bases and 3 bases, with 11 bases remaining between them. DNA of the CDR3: TGCGCCAGCAGCCAAGAATTTCCTCGCCACTATGGCTACACCTTC. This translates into CASSQEFPRHYGYTF.

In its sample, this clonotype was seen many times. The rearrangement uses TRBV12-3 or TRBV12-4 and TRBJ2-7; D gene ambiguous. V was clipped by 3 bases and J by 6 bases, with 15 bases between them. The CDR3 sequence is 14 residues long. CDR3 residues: CASSFRTDVAEQYF. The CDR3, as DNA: TGTGCCAGCAGTTTCCGGACGGACGTCGCCGAGCAGTACTTC.

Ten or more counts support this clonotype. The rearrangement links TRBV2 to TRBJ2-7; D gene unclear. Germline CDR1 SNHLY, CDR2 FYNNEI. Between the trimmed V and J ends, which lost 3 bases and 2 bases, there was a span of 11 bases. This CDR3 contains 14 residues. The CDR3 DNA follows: TGTGCCAGCAGTGAGGGTTTCAGAGCCTACGAGCAGTACTTC. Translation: CASSEGFRAYEQYF.

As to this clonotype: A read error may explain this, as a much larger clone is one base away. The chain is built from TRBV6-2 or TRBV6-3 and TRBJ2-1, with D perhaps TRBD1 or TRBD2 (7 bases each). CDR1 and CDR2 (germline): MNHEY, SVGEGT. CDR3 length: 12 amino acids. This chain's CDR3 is CTSGTAYYEQFF. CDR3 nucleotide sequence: TGTACCAGCGGGACAGCCTATTATGAGCAGTTCTTC.

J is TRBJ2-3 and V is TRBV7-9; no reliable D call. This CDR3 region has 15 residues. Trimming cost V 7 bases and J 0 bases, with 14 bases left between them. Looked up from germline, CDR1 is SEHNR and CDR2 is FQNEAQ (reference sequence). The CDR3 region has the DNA TGTGCCAGCAACCCCGACTCGCGGAGCACAGATACGCAGTATTTT. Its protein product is CASNPDSRSTDTQYF.

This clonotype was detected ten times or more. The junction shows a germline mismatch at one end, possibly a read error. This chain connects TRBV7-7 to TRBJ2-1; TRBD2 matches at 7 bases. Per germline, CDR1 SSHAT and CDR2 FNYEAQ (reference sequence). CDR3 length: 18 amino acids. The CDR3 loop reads CASSPILREIVGVDEQFF. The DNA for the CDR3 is TGTGCTAGCAGCCCTATTTTGCGGGAGATCGTGGGGGTTGATGAGCAGTTCTTC.

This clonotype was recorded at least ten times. The CDR3 loop is CASRIISQGAQPQHF. Here the CDR3 DNA reads TGTGCCAGTAGGATTATATCGCAGGGGGCCCAGCCCCAGCATTTT. The J gene is TRBJ1-5, the V gene TRBV19, with 8 bases fitting TRBD1. Germline loops: CDR1 LNHDA, CDR2 SQIVND (reference sequence). The V and J ends lost 6 bases and 7 bases, in that order; junction bases with no gene match: 11. The CDR3 sequence is 15 residues long. Using reference TRBV19 and TRBJ1-5 for the parts outside the CDR3, the full variable domain is DGGITQSPKYLFRKEGQNVTLSCEQNLNHDAMYWYRQDPGQGLRLIYYSQIVNDFQKGDIAEGYSVSREKKESFPLTVTSAQKNPTAFYLCASRIISQGAQPQHFGDGTRLSIL.

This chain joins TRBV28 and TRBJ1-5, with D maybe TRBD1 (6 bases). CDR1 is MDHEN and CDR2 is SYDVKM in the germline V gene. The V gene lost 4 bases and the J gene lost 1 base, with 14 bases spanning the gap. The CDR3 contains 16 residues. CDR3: CASSSWSRGSNQPQHF. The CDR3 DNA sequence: TGTGCCAGCAGTTCCTGGTCTAGGGGGAGCAATCAGCCCCAGCATTTT. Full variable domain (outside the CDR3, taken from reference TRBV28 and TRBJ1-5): DVKVTQSSRYLVKRTGEKVFLECVQDMDHENMFWYRQDPGLGLRLIYFSYDVKMKEKGDIPEGYSVSREKKERFSLILESASTNQTSMYLCASSSWSRGSNQPQHFGDGTRLSIL.

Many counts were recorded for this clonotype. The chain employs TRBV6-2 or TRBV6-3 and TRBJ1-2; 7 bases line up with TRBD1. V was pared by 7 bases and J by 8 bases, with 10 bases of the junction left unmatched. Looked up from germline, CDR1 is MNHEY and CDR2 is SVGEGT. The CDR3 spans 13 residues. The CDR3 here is CASTTNRGLGYTF. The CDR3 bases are TGTGCCAGCACCACTAACAGGGGACTCGGCTACACCTTC.

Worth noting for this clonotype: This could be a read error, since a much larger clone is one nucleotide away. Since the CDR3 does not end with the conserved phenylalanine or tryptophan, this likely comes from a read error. The CDR3 reads CASSPDSSNQPQHL. The CDR3 DNA sequence: TGCGCCAGCAGCCCGGACAGTAGCAATCAGCCCCAGCATCTT. The J gene is TRBJ1-5, the V gene TRBV5-1, with D possibly matching TRBD1 (6 bases). The V and J ends lost 4 bases and 0 bases respectively, with 8 bases between them. The CDR3 consists of 14 residues. The germline V gene encodes CDR1 SGHRS and CDR2 YFSETQ.

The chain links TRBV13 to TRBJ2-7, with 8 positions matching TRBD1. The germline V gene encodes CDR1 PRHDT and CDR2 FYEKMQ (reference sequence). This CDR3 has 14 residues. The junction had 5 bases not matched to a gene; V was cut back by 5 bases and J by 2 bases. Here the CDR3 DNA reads TGTGCCAGCAGCCCCGACAGGGGAACCTACGAGCAGTACTTC. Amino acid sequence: CASSPDRGTYEQYF.

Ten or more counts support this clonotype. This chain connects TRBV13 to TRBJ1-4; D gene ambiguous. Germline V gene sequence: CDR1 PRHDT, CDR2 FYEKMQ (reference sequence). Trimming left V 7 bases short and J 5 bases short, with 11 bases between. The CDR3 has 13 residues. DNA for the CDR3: TGTGCCAGCAAAGGCAGCACGAATGAAAAACTGTTTTTT. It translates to CASKGSTNEKLFF.

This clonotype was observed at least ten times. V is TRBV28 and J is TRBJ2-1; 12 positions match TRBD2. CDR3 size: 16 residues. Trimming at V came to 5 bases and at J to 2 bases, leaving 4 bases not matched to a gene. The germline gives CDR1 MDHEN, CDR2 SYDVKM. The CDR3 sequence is CASSKWTSGTYNEQFF. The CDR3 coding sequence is TGTGCCAGCAGTAAATGGACTAGCGGGACCTACAATGAGCAGTTCTTC.

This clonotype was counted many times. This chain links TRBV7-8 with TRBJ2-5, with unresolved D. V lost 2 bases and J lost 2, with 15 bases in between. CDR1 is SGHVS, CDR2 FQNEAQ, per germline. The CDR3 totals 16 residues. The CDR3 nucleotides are TGTGCCAGCAGCTTACCCCGAGTAGTCATACAAGAGACCCAGTACTTC. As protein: CASSLPRVVIQETQYF.

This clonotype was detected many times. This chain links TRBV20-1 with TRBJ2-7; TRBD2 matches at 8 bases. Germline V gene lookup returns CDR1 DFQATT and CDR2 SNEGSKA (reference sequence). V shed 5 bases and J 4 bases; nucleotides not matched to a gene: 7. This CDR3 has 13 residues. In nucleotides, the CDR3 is TGCAGTGCTCAACCGGGACTAGTGTACGAGCAGTACTTC. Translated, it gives CSAQPGLVYEQYF.

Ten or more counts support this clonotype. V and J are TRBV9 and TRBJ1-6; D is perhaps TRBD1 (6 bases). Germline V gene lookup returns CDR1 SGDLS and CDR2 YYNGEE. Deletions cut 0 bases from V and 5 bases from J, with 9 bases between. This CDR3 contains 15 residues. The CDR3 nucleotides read TGTGCCAGCAGCGTAGAAGAGGGGGATAATTCACCCCTCCACTTT. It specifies CASSVEEGDNSPLHF.

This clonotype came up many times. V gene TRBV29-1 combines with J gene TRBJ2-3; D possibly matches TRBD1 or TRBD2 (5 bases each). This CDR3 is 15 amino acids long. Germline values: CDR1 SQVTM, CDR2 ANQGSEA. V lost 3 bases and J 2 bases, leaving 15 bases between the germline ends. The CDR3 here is CSVERGYRNTDTQYF. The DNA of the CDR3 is TGCAGCGTTGAGAGGGGCTACCGAAACACAGATACGCAGTATTTT.

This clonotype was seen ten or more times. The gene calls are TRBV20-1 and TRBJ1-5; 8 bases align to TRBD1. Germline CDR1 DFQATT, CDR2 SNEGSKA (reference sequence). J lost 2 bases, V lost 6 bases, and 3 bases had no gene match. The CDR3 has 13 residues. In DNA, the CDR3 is TGCAGTGCCCAGGGACAGGGCAATCAGCCCCAGCATTTT. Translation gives CSAQGQGNQPQHF.

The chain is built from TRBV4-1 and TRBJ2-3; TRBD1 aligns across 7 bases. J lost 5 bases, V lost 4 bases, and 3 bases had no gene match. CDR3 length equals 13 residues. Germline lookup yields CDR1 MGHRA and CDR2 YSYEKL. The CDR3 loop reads CASSLGQIDTQYF. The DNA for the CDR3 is TGCGCCAGCAGCCTGGGACAGATAGATACGCAGTATTTT.

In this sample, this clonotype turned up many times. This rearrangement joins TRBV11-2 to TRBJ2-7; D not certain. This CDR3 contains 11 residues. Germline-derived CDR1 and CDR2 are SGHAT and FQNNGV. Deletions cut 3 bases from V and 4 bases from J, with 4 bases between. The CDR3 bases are TGTGCCAGCAGCTTTTATTACGAGCAGTACTTC. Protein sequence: CASSFYYEQYF.

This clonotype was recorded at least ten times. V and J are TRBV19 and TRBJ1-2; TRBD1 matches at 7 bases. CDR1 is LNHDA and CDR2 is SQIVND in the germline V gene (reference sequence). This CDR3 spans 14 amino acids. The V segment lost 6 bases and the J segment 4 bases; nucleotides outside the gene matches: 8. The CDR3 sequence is CASSKDRSTYGYTF. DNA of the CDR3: TGTGCCAGTAGCAAGGACAGGAGCACCTATGGCTACACCTTC.

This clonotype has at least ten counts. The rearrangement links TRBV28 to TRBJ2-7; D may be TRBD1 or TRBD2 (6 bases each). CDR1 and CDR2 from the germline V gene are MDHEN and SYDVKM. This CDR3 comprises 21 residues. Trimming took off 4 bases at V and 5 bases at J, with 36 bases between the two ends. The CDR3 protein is CASSSREWGLNTLSRGDEQYF. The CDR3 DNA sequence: TGTGCCAGCAGTTCACGTGAATGGGGGCTGAACACCCTATCGCGGGGTGACGAGCAGTACTTC. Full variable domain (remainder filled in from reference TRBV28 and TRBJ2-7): DVKVTQSSRYLVKRTGEKVFLECVQDMDHENMFWYRQDPGLGLRLIYFSYDVKMKEKGDIPEGYSVSREKKERFSLILESASTNQTSMYLCASSSREWGLNTLSRGDEQYFGPGTRLTVT.

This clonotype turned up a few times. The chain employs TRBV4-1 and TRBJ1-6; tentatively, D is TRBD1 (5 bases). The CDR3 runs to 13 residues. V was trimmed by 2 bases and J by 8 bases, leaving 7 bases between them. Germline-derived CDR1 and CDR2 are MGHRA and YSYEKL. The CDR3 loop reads CASSQPGDSPLHF. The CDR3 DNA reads TGCGCCAGCAGCCAACCGGGGGATTCACCCCTCCACTTT.